This T cell receptor (beta chain) was identified in a study of T cell responses to AZD1222 COVID-19 vaccine. General study findings and limits: Distributed over spike, vaccine-associated CD4 TCRs predominated at 160-218 and 743-854.

Clones were read by immunoSEQ multiplex PCR, and TCRdb kept only the in-frame ones, dropping some. This sample has 90,000 to 120,000 clones, with under 95% found just once. The V gene's germline CDR1 is KGHSH and CDR2 LQKENI. The ends were cut back, 3 bases at V and 0 bases at J, with 9 bases in the middle. This CDR3 has 15 amino acids. A remark on this clone: Its cognate antigen is unknown.

The sequencing here drew on peripheral blood, taken on day 0 of AZD1222 vaccination. This receptor was identified in an adult in good health. The chain carries TRBV18 and TRBJ1-3; weak D call: TRBD1 (5 bases). The CDR3 DNA is TGTGCCAGCTCACCGAAGACAGACTCTGGAAACACCATATATTTT. As protein: CASSPKTDSGNTIYF.